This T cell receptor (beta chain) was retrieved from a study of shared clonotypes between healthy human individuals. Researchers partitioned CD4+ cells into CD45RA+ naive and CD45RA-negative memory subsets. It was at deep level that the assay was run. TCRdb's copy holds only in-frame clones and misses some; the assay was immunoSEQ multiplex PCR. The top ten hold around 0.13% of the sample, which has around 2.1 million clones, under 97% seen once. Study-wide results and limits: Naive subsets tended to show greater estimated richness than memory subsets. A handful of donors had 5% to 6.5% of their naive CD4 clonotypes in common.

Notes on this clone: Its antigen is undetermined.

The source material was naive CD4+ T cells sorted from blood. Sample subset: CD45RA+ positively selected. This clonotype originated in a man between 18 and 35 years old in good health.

CDR3 region: CASSVGGQGSLEQYF. The CDR3 nucleotides read TGTGCCAGCAGCGTAGGTGGACAGGGATCCCTCGAGCAGTACTTC. V is TRBV9 and J is TRBJ2-7, with 8 positions matching TRBD1. This CDR3 is 15 amino acids long. The V gene's germline CDR1 is SGDLS and CDR2 YYNGEE. Trimming cost V 0 bases and J 6 bases; bases outside gene matches: 8.